This T cell receptor (beta chain) was observed in a study of blood T cell repertoires in COVID-19. Study details: Samples came from the United States, Italy and Spain, spanning acute and convalescent COVID-19.

In the original workflow: Estimated nucleated cell counts came from reference gene primer amplification. TCRdb's copy holds only in-frame clones and misses some; the assay was immunoSEQ multiplex PCR. That table is the source of V, J and clone size, and D and trimming were worked out from the DNA. The profile shows roughly 200,000 clones, roughly 82% of them singletons. The CDR3 has 15 amino acids. Germline-derived CDR1 and CDR2 are WNHNN and SYGVQD (reference sequence). The V end lost 7 bases, the J end lost 0 bases, and 10 bases lay between the germline ends. This sequence originates from a woman aged 55-70 years with COVID-19, enrolled during active disease. The chain has TRBV10-1 and TRBJ2-6, with D unclear. Sample: peripheral blood. For the CDR3, the DNA is TGCGCCAGCATCGTACAGAGCTCTGGGGCCAACGTCCTGACTTTC. It translates to CASIVQSSGANVLTF.